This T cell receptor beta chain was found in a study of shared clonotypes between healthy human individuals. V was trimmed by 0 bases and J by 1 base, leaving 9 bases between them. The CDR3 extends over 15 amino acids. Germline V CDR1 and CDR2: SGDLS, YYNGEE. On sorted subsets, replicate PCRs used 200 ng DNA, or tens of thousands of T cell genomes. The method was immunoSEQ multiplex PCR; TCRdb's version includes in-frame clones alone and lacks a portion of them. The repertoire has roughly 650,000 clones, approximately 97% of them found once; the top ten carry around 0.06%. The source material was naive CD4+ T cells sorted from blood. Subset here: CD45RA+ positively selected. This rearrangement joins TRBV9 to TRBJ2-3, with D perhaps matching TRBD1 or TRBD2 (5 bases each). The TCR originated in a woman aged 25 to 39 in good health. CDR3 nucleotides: TGTGCCAGCAGCGTAGAGGGGAGACGCACAGATACGCAGTATTTT. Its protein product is CASSVEGRRTDTQYF.